This T cell receptor beta chain was recorded in a study of T-cell memory formation after mild COVID-19. Study-level points and caveats: CD4/CD8 balance characterized clones contracting day 15 to 85, and CD4+ skew characterized later expanders.

Of note for this clonotype: Antigen: not known.

The 5'RACE method, run with constant-segment primers, produced TCR alpha and TCR beta cDNA libraries (carrying sample barcodes and UMIs). TCRdb analysed the 5' RACE reads with MiXCR anew, one entry per CDR3 protein. The data hold 250,000 to 300,000 distinct CDR3 sequences, with 15% to 20% observed a single time. The V end was cut by 9 bases, the J end by 4 bases, with 14 bases between. CDR3 length equals 13 residues. Germline-derived CDR1 and CDR2 are SGHVS and FQNEAQ. The V gene is TRBV7-8, the J gene TRBJ2-3; D may be TRBD2 (6 bases). This sequence was found in a man younger than 35 who had mild COVID-19 (a few samples of this study predate the infection). Cell type and time point are not known. What was sequenced was PBMCs or a T cell subset sorted from them (not recorded which). CDR3 amino acids: CASSGRLPDTQYF. The CDR3, as DNA: TGTGCCAGTTCGGGGAGGCTTCCAGATACGCAGTATTTT.